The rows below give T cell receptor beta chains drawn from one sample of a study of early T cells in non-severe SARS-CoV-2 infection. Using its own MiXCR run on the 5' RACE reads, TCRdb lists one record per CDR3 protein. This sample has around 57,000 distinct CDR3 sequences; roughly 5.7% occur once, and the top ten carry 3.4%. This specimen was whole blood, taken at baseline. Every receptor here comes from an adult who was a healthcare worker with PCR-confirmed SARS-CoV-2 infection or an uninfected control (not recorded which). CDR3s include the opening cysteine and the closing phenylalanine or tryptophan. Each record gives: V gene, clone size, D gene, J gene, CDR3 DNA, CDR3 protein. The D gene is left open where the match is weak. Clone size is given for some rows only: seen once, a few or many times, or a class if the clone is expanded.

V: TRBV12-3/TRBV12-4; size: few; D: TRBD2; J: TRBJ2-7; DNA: TGTGCCAGCAGTTTCGCTAGCGGGCACTCCTACGAGCAGTACTTC; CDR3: CASSFASGHSYEQYF
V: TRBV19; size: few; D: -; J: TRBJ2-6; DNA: TGTGCCAGTAGTCCAGGGGGGTACTCTGGGGCCAACGTCCTGACTTTC; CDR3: CASSPGGYSGANVLTF
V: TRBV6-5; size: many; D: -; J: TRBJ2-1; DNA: TGTGCCAGCACCCGAGGGGGTGCCTACAATGAGCAGTTCTTC; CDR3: CASTRGGAYNEQFF
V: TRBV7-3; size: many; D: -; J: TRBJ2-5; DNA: TGTGCCAGCAGCTCCCAGGGACAAGAGACCCAGTACTTC; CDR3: CASSSQGQETQYF
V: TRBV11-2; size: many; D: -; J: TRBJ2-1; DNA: TGTGCCAGCAGCTTAGAAGTAGACCGCTCCTACAATGAGCAGTTCTTC; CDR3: CASSLEVDRSYNEQFF
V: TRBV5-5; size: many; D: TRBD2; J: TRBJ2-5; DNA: TGTGCCAGCAGCTTACCTAGCGGGAGCGGGGAGACCCAGTACTTC; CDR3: CASSLPSGSGETQYF
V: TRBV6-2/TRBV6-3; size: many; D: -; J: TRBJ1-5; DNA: TGTGCCAGCACCTCATCCCGGACAGTTTATAGCAATCAGCCCCAGCATTTT; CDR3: CASTSSRTVYSNQPQHF
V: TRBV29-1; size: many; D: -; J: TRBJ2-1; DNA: TGCAGCGCTCAGTACAATGAGCAGTTCTTC; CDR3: CSAQYNEQFF
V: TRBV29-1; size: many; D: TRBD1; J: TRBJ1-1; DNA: TGCAGCGTTGACCGGGACAGGGGAGCTTTCTTT; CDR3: CSVDRDRGAFF
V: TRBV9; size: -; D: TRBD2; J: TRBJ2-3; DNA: TGTGCCAGCAGCGTAGTTTTCGAGACTAGCGGGGGCACAGATACGCAGTATTTT; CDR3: CASSVVFETSGGTDTQYF
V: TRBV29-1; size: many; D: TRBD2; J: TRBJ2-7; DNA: TGCAGCGTTGCGGGGCTAGGACTAGCGGGAGGGAGGTACGAGCAGTACTTC; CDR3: CSVAGLGLAGGRYEQYF
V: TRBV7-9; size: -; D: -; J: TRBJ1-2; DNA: -; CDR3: CASSLFLSDYGYTF
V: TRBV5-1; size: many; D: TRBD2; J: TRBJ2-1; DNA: TGCGCCAGCAGCTTGAAGACTAGCAGTTACAATGAGCAGTTCTTC; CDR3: CASSLKTSSYNEQFF
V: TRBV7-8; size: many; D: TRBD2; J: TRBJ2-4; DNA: TGTGCCAGCAGCTTAATGACTAGCGGGACGTCTCTAGCCAAAAACATTCAGTACTTC; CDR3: CASSLMTSGTSLAKNIQYF
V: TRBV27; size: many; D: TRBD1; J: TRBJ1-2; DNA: TGTGCCAGCAGTGTCGAGGGGGCTCGGGGCTACACCTTC; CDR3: CASSVEGARGYTF
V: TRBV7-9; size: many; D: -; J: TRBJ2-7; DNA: TGTGCCAGCAGCTTAGGCGCCGGGAGCCGGGACGAGCAGTACTTC; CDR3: CASSLGAGSRDEQYF
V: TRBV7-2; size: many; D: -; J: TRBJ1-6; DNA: TGTGCCAGCAGCTCCCAAGGGGGACGGAGCTCCTATAATTCACCCCTCCACTTT; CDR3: CASSSQGGRSSYNSPLHF
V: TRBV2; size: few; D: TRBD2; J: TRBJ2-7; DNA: TGTGCCGGGTCCACAAGCGGGAGCCGAAACGAGCAGTACTTC; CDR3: CAGSTSGSRNEQYF
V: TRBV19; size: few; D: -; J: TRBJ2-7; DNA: TGTGCCAGTAGTATCGGAGGGGCCTACGAGCAGTACTTC; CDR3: CASSIGGAYEQYF
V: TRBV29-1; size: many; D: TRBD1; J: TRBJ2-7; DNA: TGCAGCGTTGGACAGGGGCGCTACGAGCAGTACTTC; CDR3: CSVGQGRYEQYF
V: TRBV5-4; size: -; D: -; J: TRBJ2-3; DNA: TGTGCCAGCCGGAAACTAGGGGGGACGGCAGATACGCAGTATTTT; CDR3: CASRKLGGTADTQYF
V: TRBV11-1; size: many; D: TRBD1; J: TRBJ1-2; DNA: TGTGCCAGCAGCTTACAGGACAGGACCCATGGCTACACCTTC; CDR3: CASSLQDRTHGYTF
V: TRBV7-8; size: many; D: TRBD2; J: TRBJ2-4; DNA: TGTGCCAGCAGCTTAGAGGGGACTAGCGGGATGGACAAAAACATTCAGTACTTC; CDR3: CASSLEGTSGMDKNIQYF
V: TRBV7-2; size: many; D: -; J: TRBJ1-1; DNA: TGTGCCAGCAGCTTAGGTTCGAACACTGAAGCTTTCTTT; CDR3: CASSLGSNTEAFF
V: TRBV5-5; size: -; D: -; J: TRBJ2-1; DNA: TGTGCCAGCAGCTGGTCCCTAGCGACAACCTACAATGAGCAGTTCTTC; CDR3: CASSWSLATTYNEQFF
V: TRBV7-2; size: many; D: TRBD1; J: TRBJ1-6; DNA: TGTGCCAGCAGGCAGTCTCCTGGACAGGGGAATTCACCCCTCCACTTT; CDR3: CASRQSPGQGNSPLHF
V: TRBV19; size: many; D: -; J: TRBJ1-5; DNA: TGTGCCAGTAGTTCTGATGGGGAAAACCGGGTGCCCCAGCATTTT; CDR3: CASSSDGENRVPQHF
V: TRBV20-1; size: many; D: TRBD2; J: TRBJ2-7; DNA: TGCAGTGCTAGAACTAGCGGGAGGGCTTACGAGCAGTACTTC; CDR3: CSARTSGRAYEQYF
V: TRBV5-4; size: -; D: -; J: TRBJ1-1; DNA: TGTGCCAGCAGCTTGGCCGGGGTGAGGGGGGACACTGAAGCTTTCTTT; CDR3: CASSLAGVRGDTEAFF
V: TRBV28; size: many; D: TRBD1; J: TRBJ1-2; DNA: TGTGCCACCGGACAGGGTGTCTATGGCTACACCTTC; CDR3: CATGQGVYGYTF
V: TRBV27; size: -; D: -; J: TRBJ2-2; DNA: TGTGCCAGCAGTTTATTCTCGAACACCGGGGAGCTGTTTTTT; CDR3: CASSLFSNTGELFF
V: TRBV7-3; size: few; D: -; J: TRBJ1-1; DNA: TGTGCCACCCGACAGGCTTTGAACACTGAAGCTTTCTTT; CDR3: CATRQALNTEAFF
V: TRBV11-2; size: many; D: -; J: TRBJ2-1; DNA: TGTGCCAGCAGCTTACGGTCAGACGCCTCCTACAATGAGCAGTTCTTC; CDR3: CASSLRSDASYNEQFF
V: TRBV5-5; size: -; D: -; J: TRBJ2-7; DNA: TGTGCCAGCAGCTTGTCCCCGTGGGGGCTCTCCTACGAGCAGTACTTC; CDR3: CASSLSPWGLSYEQYF
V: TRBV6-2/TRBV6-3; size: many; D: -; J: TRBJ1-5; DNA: TGTGCCAGCAGTTTCATACAGAATCAGCCCCAGCATTTT; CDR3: CASSFIQNQPQHF
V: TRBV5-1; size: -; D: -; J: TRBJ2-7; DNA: TGCGCCAGCAGCTTGGCGGCAGGGAACGAGCAGTACTTC; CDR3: CASSLAAGNEQYF
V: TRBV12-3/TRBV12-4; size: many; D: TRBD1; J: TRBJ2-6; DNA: TGTGCCAGCAGTTTACAGGGGGCGACTGGGGCCAACGTCCTGACTTTC; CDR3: CASSLQGATGANVLTF
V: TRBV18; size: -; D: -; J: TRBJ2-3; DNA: TGTGCCAGCTCACCACCGAACGGGATGCCAGATACGCAGTATTTT; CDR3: CASSPPNGMPDTQYF
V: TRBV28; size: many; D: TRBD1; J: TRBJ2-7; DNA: TGTGCCAGCAGTCCGGGGACAGACTACGAGCAGTACTTC; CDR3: CASSPGTDYEQYF
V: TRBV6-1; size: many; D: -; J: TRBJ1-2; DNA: TGTGCCAGCAGTGAAGCTTTGGACAGAGGCTATGGCTACACCTTC; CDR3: CASSEALDRGYGYTF
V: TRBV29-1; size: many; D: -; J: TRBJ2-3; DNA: TGCAGCGTTGAGTCCTCCCCCACAGATACGCAGTATTTT; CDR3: CSVESSPTDTQYF
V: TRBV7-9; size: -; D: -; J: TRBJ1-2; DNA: TGTGCCAGCAGCTTAGGGAGGCCGCACCGGAACTATGGCTACACCTTC; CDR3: CASSLGRPHRNYGYTF
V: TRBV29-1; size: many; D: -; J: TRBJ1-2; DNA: TGCAGCGTTGAAGAGGGTTCTAACTATGGCTACACCTTC; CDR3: CSVEEGSNYGYTF
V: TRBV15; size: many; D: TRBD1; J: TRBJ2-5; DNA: TGTGCCACCAGCAGGGATCCGGGACAGCAAGAGACCCAGTACTTC; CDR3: CATSRDPGQQETQYF
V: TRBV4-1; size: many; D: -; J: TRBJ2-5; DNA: TGCGCCAGCAGCCAAACCGGGACAAACCAAGAGACCCAGTACTTC; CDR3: CASSQTGTNQETQYF
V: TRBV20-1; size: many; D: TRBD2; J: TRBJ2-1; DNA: TGCAGTGCTAGCCTAGCGGGAAATGAGCAGTTCTTC; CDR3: CSASLAGNEQFF
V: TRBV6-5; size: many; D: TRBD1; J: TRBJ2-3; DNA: TGTGCCAGCAGTGTAGACAGGGGGACTGCAGATACGCAGTATTTT; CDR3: CASSVDRGTADTQYF
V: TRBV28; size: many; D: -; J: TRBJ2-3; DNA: TGTGCCAGCAGTCCCGGGGTGGTCGGCACAGATACGCAGTATTTT; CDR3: CASSPGVVGTDTQYF
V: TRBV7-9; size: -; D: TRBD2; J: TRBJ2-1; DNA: TGTGCCAGCAGCCCGGGACTAGCGGGAGGGCCTCTCAATGAGCAGTTCTTC; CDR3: CASSPGLAGGPLNEQFF
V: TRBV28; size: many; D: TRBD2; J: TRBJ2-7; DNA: TGTGCCAGCAGTGGGAAAGCGGGAGTTAGCAACGAGCAGTACTTC; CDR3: CASSGKAGVSNEQYF
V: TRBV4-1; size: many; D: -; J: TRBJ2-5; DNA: TGCGCCAGCAGCCAAGTATCCATGTACCAAGAGACCCAGTACTTC; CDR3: CASSQVSMYQETQYF
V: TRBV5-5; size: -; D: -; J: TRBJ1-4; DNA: TGTGCCAGCAGCTTGAACCCACCCAAAACTAATGAAAAACTGTTTTTT; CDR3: CASSLNPPKTNEKLFF
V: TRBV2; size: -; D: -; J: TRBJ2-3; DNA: TGTGCCAGCAGTGAACCCGGTATTGGCGCAGCGGATACGCAGTATTTT; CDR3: CASSEPGIGAADTQYF
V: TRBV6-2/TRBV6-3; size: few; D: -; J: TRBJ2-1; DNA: TGTGCCAGCGGGTTTGGGCGGCTCTACAATGAGCAGTTCTTC; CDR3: CASGFGRLYNEQFF
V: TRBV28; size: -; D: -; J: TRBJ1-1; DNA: TGTGCCAGCAGTTCCACTAACGGGACTTTCTTT; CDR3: CASSSTNGTFF
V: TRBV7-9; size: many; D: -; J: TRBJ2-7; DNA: TGTGCCAGCAGTAATTCGTTGAGCTCCTACGAGCAGTACTTC; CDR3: CASSNSLSSYEQYF
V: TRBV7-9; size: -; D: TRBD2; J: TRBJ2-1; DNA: TGTGCCAGCAGCTTAGGCGGGGGAAGTGAGCAGTTCTTC; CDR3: CASSLGGGSEQFF
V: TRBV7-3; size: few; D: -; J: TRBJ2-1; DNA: TGTGCCAGCAGCCCGACGACTAGAAATGAGCAGTTCTTC; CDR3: CASSPTTRNEQFF
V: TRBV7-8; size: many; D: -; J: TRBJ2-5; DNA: TGTGCCAGCAGCTTAGTGCGAGAGACCCAGTACTTC; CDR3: CASSLVRETQYF